The rows below give T cell receptor beta chains drawn from one sample of a study of blood T cell repertoires in COVID-19. Generated by immunoSEQ multiplex PCR, the TCRdb table keeps only in-frame clones and is missing some. The sample contains around 70,000 clones, 88% of which appear only once. Sequencing was carried out using peripheral blood. These receptors originate from a human donor in a cohort sampled during active COVID-19. CDR3s leave out the opening cysteine and the closing phenylalanine or tryptophan. The order of the fields is J gene, V gene, CDR3 protein.

>TRBJ2-3|TRBV4-3
ASSQEADTDTQY
>TRBJ2-7|TRBV11-3
ASSLGRAGLGYEQY
>TRBJ2-7|TRBV2
ASSSRVGSYEQY
>TRBJ1-6|TRBV18
ASSPQGGSSPLH
>TRBJ1-2|TRBV28
ASSSAGGGIGGYT
>TRBJ1-1|TRBV19
ASIRQGEAF
>TRBJ2-1|TRBV29-1
SVDRGRVNEQF
>TRBJ1-1|TRBV29-1
SLRTPLNTEAF
>TRBJ1-6|TRBV6-5
ASRIRDSPLH
>TRBJ2-7|TRBV19
ASRAQGVTYEQY
>TRBJ2-1|TRBV7-9
ASSSDGLAGGNEQF
>TRBJ2-5|TRBV30
AWSPGPAGTQY
>TRBJ1-2|TRBV19
ASSPRWKDRGRLDGYT
>TRBJ2-1|TRBV7-3
ASSLSPVSQNEQF
>TRBJ1-1|TRBV9
ASSVALRGRRMNTEAF
>TRBJ2-7|TRBV27
ASSPGLSYWY
>TRBJ2-7|TRBV19
ASSTTSGGEGEQY
>TRBJ2-2|TRBV4-1
ASSQAPAPGLRTGELF
>TRBJ2-3|TRBV2
ASSSRGRTDTQY
>TRBJ1-5|TRBV27
ASSPSGGLRPQH
>TRBJ2-7|TRBV19
ASSIGQDNEQY
>TRBJ2-2|TRBV7-3
ASSLLGPTGELF
>TRBJ1-3|TRBV30
AWSVTGGFGNTIY
>TRBJ2-7|TRBV4-1
ASSRAGQGDEQY
>TRBJ2-7|TRBV2
ASSEIVGAEQY
>TRBJ1-1|TRBV28
ASSGNRVLGTEAF
>TRBJ1-2|TRBV9
ASSPLVSGTGNGYT
>TRBJ2-7|TRBV27
ASSLAGGTYEQY
>TRBJ1-1|TRBV6-5
ASSPGPMNTEAF
>TRBJ2-2|TRBV3-1/TRBV3-2
ASSRQSIEDGELF
>TRBJ1-1|TRBV6-5
ASSPQGEGTEAF
>TRBJ2-2|TRBV3-1/TRBV3-2
ASSPEGTSTGELF
>TRBJ2-6|TRBV28
ASSVQGAGGANVLT
>TRBJ1-2|TRBV3-1/TRBV3-2
ASSQAAKANYGYT
>TRBJ2-1|TRBV7-2
ASSLEGGGRGAELF
>TRBJ1-5|TRBV7-2
ASSLETTENQPQH
>TRBJ1-6|TRBV7-9
ASSLSSYNSPLH